One sample yielded the 5 T cell receptor beta chains listed below, sequenced in a study of shared clonotypes between healthy human individuals. Assay used: immunoSEQ multiplex PCR; TCRdb lists only in-frame clones, some missing. The data show 950,000 to 1,100,000 clones, about 80% seen once. The specimen was memory CD4+ T cells from PBMCs. Subset meaning: CD45RA-negative fraction. The receptors derive from a man between 18 and 35 years old in good health. Some clones in this sample may be carry-over from other donors' samples.

The chain combines TRBV4-1 with TRBJ2-2; D unresolved. Trimming left V 1 base short and J 3 bases short, with 9 bases between. The CDR3 is 15 residues long. Per the germline V gene, CDR1 is MGHRA and CDR2 is YSYEKL. CDR3: CASSQAWADTGELFF. CDR3 bases: TGCGCCAGCAGCCAAGCTTGGGCGGACACCGGGGAGCTGTTTTTT.

The chain is built from TRBV5-4 and TRBJ2-5; 8 bases align to TRBD2. This CDR3 region has 15 residues. Per the germline V gene, CDR1 is SGHNT and CDR2 is YYREEE (reference sequence). The V and J ends lost 3 bases and 5 bases, in that order; junction bases with no gene match: 9. In DNA, the CDR3 is TGTGCCAGCAGCTCCGGGACTAGTGGGGGGGAGACCCAGTACTTC. Translated: CASSSGTSGGETQYF. The variable domain in full, with the rest retrieved from reference TRBV5-4 and TRBJ2-5, is ETGVTQSPTHLIKTRGQQVTLRCSSQSGHNTVSWYQQALGQGPQFIFQYYREEENGRGNFPPRFSGLQFPNYSSELNVNALELDDSALYLCASSSGTSGGETQYFGPGTRLLVL.

This clone was picked up many times. The rearrangement links TRBV19 to TRBJ2-1, with unresolved D. The CDR3 is 13 residues long. V dropped 2 bases and J dropped 7 bases, with 9 bases sitting between them. From germline, CDR1 is LNHDA and CDR2 SQIVND (reference sequence). The chain's CDR3 is CASSITLTNEQFF. The CDR3 DNA follows: TGTGCCAGTAGTATAACTCTAACGAATGAGCAGTTCTTC.

A remark on this clone: In the same sample, other DNA sequences code for this CDR3. The V call is TRBV7-9, the J call TRBJ1-3; D call uncertain. V was clipped by 5 bases and J by 0 bases, with 17 bases between them. This CDR3 spans 17 amino acids. CDR1 is SEHNR, CDR2 FQNEAQ, per germline (reference sequence). This CDR3 reads CASSLVRGQNSGNTIYF. The CDR3 coding sequence is TGTGCCAGCAGCCTAGTTCGTGGGCAGAACTCTGGAAACACCATATATTTT. Using reference TRBV7-9 and TRBJ1-3 for the parts outside the CDR3, the full variable domain is DTGVSQNPRHKITKRGQNVTFRCDPISEHNRLYWYRQTLGQGPEFLTYFQNEAQLEKSRLLSDRFSAERPKGSFSTLEIQRTEQGDSAMYLCASSLVRGQNSGNTIYFGEGSWLTVV.

This chain links TRBV28 with TRBJ2-7, with TRBD1 matching over 8 bases. This CDR3 spans 16 amino acids. V was pared by 4 bases and J by 5 bases, with 13 bases of the junction left unmatched. Germline-derived CDR1 and CDR2 are MDHEN and SYDVKM. In DNA form, the CDR3 reads TGTGCCAGCAGTTCCCCTACTTCGACAGGGGCCAACGAGCAGTACTTC. This gives the protein CASSSPTSTGANEQYF.